Presented here are 19 T cell receptor beta chains from one specimen sequenced in a study of blood T cells in healthy people across ages. A sample-barcoded 5' primer and a J-beta primer mix were used in a second PCR of roughly 7 to 12 cycles. MiXCR, applied by TCRdb to the 5' RACE reads, yields one record per CDR3 protein. The sample has 730,000 or so distinct CDR3 sequences, roughly two fifths seen once. The sample comprised blood. Every receptor here comes from a man aged 80 or over in good health.

V usage is TRBV12-3 or TRBV12-4 and J usage is TRBJ2-6; TRBD2 matches 12 bases. Trimming removed 5 bases from V and 0 bases from J; junction bases left unmatched: 8. The CDR3 has 19 residues. The CDR3 sequence is CASSPPTSGGTSGANVLTF. The CDR3, as DNA: TGTGCCAGCAGTCCACCCACTAGCGGGGGGACCTCTGGGGCCAACGTCCTGACTTTC.

J is TRBJ1-1 and V is TRBV20-1, with TRBD1 as a possible D gene (5 bases). The V gene lost 3 bases and the J gene lost 10 bases, with 9 bases spanning the gap. The germline V gene has CDR1 DFQATT and CDR2 SNEGSKA (reference sequence). The CDR3 is made up of 10 amino acids. The CDR3 DNA reads TGCAGTGCTAGCTCGGGGGTAGCTTTCTTT. This sequence encodes CSASSGVAFF.

V and J are TRBV10-2 and TRBJ2-1; TRBD2 agrees at 11 bases. Trimming at V came to 6 bases and at J to 3 bases, leaving 1 base not matched to a gene. CDR1 and CDR2 (germline): WSHSY, SAAADI. There are 14 residues in the CDR3. CDR3 in amino acids: CASRTSGNYNEQFF. CDR3 in DNA: TGCGCCAGCAGGACTAGCGGGAACTACAATGAGCAGTTCTTC.

J is TRBJ2-6 and V is TRBV7-2; the D gene could be TRBD1 or TRBD2 (6 bases each). This CDR3 contains 16 residues. Germline CDR1 and CDR2: SGHTA and FQGNSA. Trimming left V 5 bases short and J 0 bases short, with 11 bases between. CDR3 amino acids: CASSRGPSSGANVLTF. As DNA, the CDR3 is TGTGCCAGCAGCCGGGGGCCTAGCTCTGGGGCCAACGTCCTGACTTTC.

The V and J genes are TRBV29-1 and TRBJ2-1; TRBD1 matches at 9 bases. The CDR3 covers 13 residues. Germline assignment: CDR1 SQVTM and CDR2 ANQGSEA. The trim removed 6 bases at V and 15 bases at J, leaving 15 bases unmatched. As DNA, the CDR3 is TGCAGCGTCGCCGTTATTATCGGACAGGGGTTGTTCTTC. It codes for CSVAVIIGQGLFF.

This clonotype came up a few times. This chain connects TRBV7-2 to TRBJ2-7; D unclear. Looked up from germline, CDR1 is SGHTA and CDR2 is FQGNSA. V lost 7 bases to trimming and J lost 4 bases, with 14 bases between them. This CDR3 contains 13 residues. The chain's CDR3 is CASKLGSTYEQYF. CDR3 DNA sequence: TGTGCCAGCAAACTTGGGTCGACGTACGAGCAGTACTTC.

The chain recombines TRBV2 with TRBJ2-1; tentatively, D is TRBD1 (5 bases). V lost 6 bases, J lost 7 bases, and 10 bases lay in between. The CDR3 totals 12 residues. Germline CDR1 reads SNHLY; CDR2 reads FYNNEI. CDR3 sequence: CASRQGDNEQFF. In nucleotides, the CDR3 is TGTGCCAGCAGGCAGGGCGATAATGAGCAGTTCTTC.

The V gene is TRBV7-9, the J gene TRBJ1-5, with 7 bases identical to TRBD1. Germline V gene sequence: CDR1 SEHNR, CDR2 FQNEAQ (reference sequence). J lost 2 bases, V lost 3 bases, and 4 bases had no gene match. This CDR3 contains 15 residues. As DNA, the CDR3 is TGTGCCAGCAGCTTTGGGGACAGCCGCAATCAGCCCCAGCATTTT. It encodes CASSFGDSRNQPQHF.

This clonotype was seen a few times. The chain carries TRBV29-1 and TRBJ2-3; 9 bases align to TRBD1. There are 15 residues in the CDR3. Germline V gene lookup returns CDR1 SQVTM and CDR2 ANQGSEA. V dropped 6 bases and J dropped 3; count of bases not matched to a gene: 10. The CDR3 is CSVQRGQGLTDTQYF. Here the CDR3 DNA reads TGCAGCGTCCAAAGGGGACAGGGTCTAACAGATACGCAGTATTTT.

In its sample, this clonotype was seen a few times. This chain links TRBV7-9 with TRBJ1-4, with D possibly being TRBD1 (6 bases). Germline V gene lookup returns CDR1 SEHNR and CDR2 FQNEAQ (reference sequence). The CDR3 consists of 15 residues. Trimming took off 7 bases at V and 4 bases at J, with 16 bases between the two ends. In DNA, the CDR3 is TGTGCCAGCACCTCAGCCGGGGGCTTTAATGAAAAACTGTTTTTT. This gives the protein CASTSAGGFNEKLFF.

The chain joins TRBV20-1 to TRBJ2-5; tentatively, D is TRBD1 or TRBD2 (5 bases each). With the DNA end fitting TRBJ2-7 better, the J assignment may be wrong. This CDR3 is 14 amino acids long. Germline V gives CDR1 DFQATT, CDR2 SNEGSKA (reference sequence). The CDR3 loop reads CSARVGDVSYEQYF. CDR3 coding DNA: TGCAGTGCTAGAGTTGGGGACGTCAGCTACGAGCAGTACTTC.

This clonotype showed up just once. The rearrangement uses TRBV24-1 and TRBJ2-1; D may be TRBD2 (6 bases). This CDR3 is built from 16 residues. Germline V gene lookup returns CDR1 KGHDR and CDR2 SFDVKD. V lost 2 bases, J lost 0 bases, and 10 bases lay in between. CDR3 loop: CATSDWVSGSYNEQFF. The CDR3 DNA sequence: TGTGCCACCAGTGATTGGGTTAGCGGCTCCTACAATGAGCAGTTCTTC.

This rearrangement joins TRBV12-3 or TRBV12-4 to TRBJ1-1, with TRBD1 matching 10 bases. The length of the CDR3 is 15 residues. Trimming cost V 5 bases and J 5 bases; bases outside gene matches: 8. This chain's CDR3 is CASSPEGTGETEAFF. As DNA, the CDR3 is TGTGCCAGCAGTCCCGAAGGGACAGGGGAGACTGAAGCTTTCTTT.

This clonotype was detected only a few times. The V call is TRBV18, the J call TRBJ2-5; 9 bases match TRBD1. The CDR3 totals 16 residues. Trimming removed 5 bases from V and 4 bases from J; junction bases left unmatched: 11. CDR1 KGHSH and CDR2 LQKENI come from the germline V gene. The CDR3 region is CASSTDRGFGPETQYF. The CDR3 coding sequence is TGTGCCAGCTCAACGGACAGGGGATTTGGGCCAGAGACCCAGTACTTC.

In regard to this clonotype: One end of the junction is discordant with germline, which a read error may explain. The V and J genes are TRBV5-8 and TRBJ1-5; unclear D gene. This CDR3 is 15 amino acids long. Germline V gene sequence: CDR1 SGHTS, CDR2 YDEGEE. The CDR3 nucleotides read TGTGTCAGCAGCTACGGGTCTTATAGCAATCAGCCCCAGCATTTT. Amino acids: CVSSYGSYSNQPQHF.

By proportion, this clonotype is large (0.1 to 1%). The rearrangement uses TRBV7-9 and TRBJ2-7; a possible D gene is TRBD2 (5 bases). This CDR3 is built from 12 residues. CDR1 and CDR2 from the germline V gene are SEHNR and FQNEAQ (reference sequence). The V and J ends lost 4 bases and 3 bases respectively, with 7 bases between them. The CDR3 nucleotides are TGTGCCAGCAGCTCGGACTTCTACGAGCAGTACTTC. It codes for CASSSDFYEQYF.

This clonotype was seen at least ten times. The chain uses TRBV7-2 and TRBJ2-5; TRBD2 is a possible D gene (6 bases). The CDR3 has 14 residues. V lost 6 bases to trimming and J lost 2 bases, with 13 bases between them. Germline CDR1 and CDR2: SGHTA and FQGNSA. CDR3 in DNA: TGTGCCAGCAGACCTTATGGGGGGCAAGAGACCCAGTACTTC. Its protein is CASRPYGGQETQYF.

This clonotype was recorded many times. V and J are TRBV20-1 and TRBJ2-4, with D possibly TRBD2 on 6 matching bases. The CDR3 is 17 residues long. The V end was cut by 0 bases, the J end by 0 bases, with 15 bases between. The germline V gene encodes CDR1 DFQATT and CDR2 SNEGSKA (reference sequence). The CDR3 region is CSARDLLGGLAKNIQYF. DNA for the CDR3: TGCAGTGCTAGAGACCTTCTCGGGGGACTAGCCAAAAACATTCAGTACTTC.

The V call is TRBV7-2, the J call TRBJ1-4; no definite D call. This CDR3 comprises 15 residues. Per germline, CDR1 SGHTA and CDR2 FQGNSA. The ends were cut back, 1 base at V and 7 bases at J, with 13 bases in the middle. As DNA, the CDR3 is TGTGCCAGCAGCTTAGGCGGAGGGCGTAGTGAAAAACTGTTTTTT. Translating it yields CASSLGGGRSEKLFF.